Described below is a single T cell receptor (beta chain) sequence and its context. Its antigen is unidentified. This sample is drawn from a study of CD8 T cells in ankylosing spondylitis. Study-wide results and caveats: A TCR beta motif of fewer than ten highly homologous variants appeared characteristic of ankylosing spondylitis blood.

V dropped 4 bases and J dropped 7 bases, with 11 bases sitting between them. The germline V gene has CDR1 SQVTM and CDR2 ANQGSEA. The CDR3 runs 13 residues. In TCRdb, the 5' RACE reads were re-called with MiXCR into one record per CDR3 protein. In the table there are some 400,000 distinct CDR3 sequences, 20% to 25% of which are singletons. Material for sequencing was blood, either unsorted or a sorted T cell fraction (not recorded which). The TCR was taken from a male donor with ankylosing spondylitis. The chain couples TRBV29-1 to TRBJ1-6; D ambiguous. The CDR3 reads CSVAVTENSPLHF. CDR3 nucleotides: TGCAGCGTTGCTGTGACGGAGAATTCACCCCTCCACTTT.